The 15 T cell receptor beta chains reported below all come from one sample, sequenced in a study of beta chain features in type 1 diabetes. Notes on the study in general: Moderate but significant shortening of TCRB CDR3s was recorded in all four CD4+ subsets from Type 1 diabetes patients.

Reverse transcription of all isolated RNA meant that expressed TCRB transcripts were sequenced. TCRdb's table, derived via immunoSEQ multiplex PCR, lists solely in-frame clones and lacks some. The sample contains some 160,000 clones, 8.5% to 10% of which appear only once. Antigens for these TCRs are unknown. Sequenced sample: central memory CD4+ T cells from blood. The receptors derive from a woman between 25 and 40 years old with type 1 diabetes.

This clone was seen a few times. The rearrangement uses TRBV18 and TRBJ1-5, with a possible D match to TRBD1 (5 bases). CDR1 KGHSH and CDR2 LQKENI come from the germline V gene. Trimming took 6 bases from V and 0 from J, leaving 9 bases between them. This CDR3 spans 14 amino acids. CDR3 residues: CASSLTDSNQPQHF. The CDR3 nucleotides are TGTGCCAGCTCCCTGACAGATAGCAATCAGCCCCAGCATTTT.

In its sample, this clone was seen a few times. V gene TRBV15 combines with J gene TRBJ2-1, with 9 bases aligning to TRBD2. Per germline, CDR1 LNHNV and CDR2 YYDKDF (reference sequence). The junction had 13 bases not matched to a gene; V was cut back by 0 bases and J by 7 bases. The CDR3 is made up of 18 amino acids. The CDR3 protein is CATSRDSPQRGVKNEQFF. Written as DNA, the CDR3 is TGTGCCACCAGCAGAGATTCCCCCCAGCGGGGGGTTAAGAATGAGCAGTTCTTC.

This clone occurred a few times. This sequence joins TRBV27 and TRBJ2-1; the match to TRBD1 covers 9 bases. The J segment lost 10 bases and the V segment lost 1 base, leaving 5 bases of the junction unmatched. In germline, CDR1 is MNHEY, CDR2 SMNVEV (reference sequence). The CDR3 is made up of 14 amino acids. CDR3 in DNA: TGTGCCAGCAGTTTATGGGGACAGGGAGACGAGCAGTTCTTC. Amino acids: CASSLWGQGDEQFF.

The J gene is TRBJ1-2, the V gene TRBV14, with no clear D. CDR1 is SGHDN and CDR2 is FVKESK in the germline V gene. V dropped 2 bases and J dropped 2 bases, with 9 bases sitting between them. The CDR3 is made up of 14 amino acids. The CDR3 sequence: CASSQLASNYGYTF. The DNA of the CDR3 is TGTGCCAGCAGCCAATTAGCGTCCAACTATGGCTACACCTTC. Full variable domain (missing parts from reference TRBV14 and TRBJ1-2): EAGVTQFPSHSVIEKGQTVTLRCDPISGHDNLYWYRRVMGKEIKFLLHFVKESKQDESGMPNNRFLAERTGGTYSTLKVQPAELEDSGVYFCASSQLASNYGYTFGSGTRLTVV.

In its sample, this clone was seen a few times. CDR3 sequence reads: CASSIDPMNTEAFF. CDR3 nucleotides: TGTGCCAGTAGTATAGATCCTATGAACACTGAAGCTTTCTTT. This chain joins TRBV19 and TRBJ1-1, with no clear D. The CDR3 consists of 14 residues. Looked up from germline, CDR1 is LNHDA and CDR2 is SQIVND (reference sequence). Trimming removed 0 bases at V and 0 bases at J, with 5 bases between.

Details on this clone: Other DNA sequences in the same sample also yield this CDR3. The CDR3 sequence: CASSRQGGNQPQHF. The CDR3 DNA reads as TGTGCCAGCAGTCGACAGGGGGGCAATCAGCCCCAGCATTTT. The V call is TRBV6-1, the J call TRBJ1-5; 9 nucleotides line up with TRBD1. The J segment lost 2 bases and the V segment lost 5 bases, leaving 1 base of the junction unmatched. CDR1 and CDR2 from the germline V gene are MNHNS and SASEGT. CDR3 size: 14 residues.

The rearrangement joins TRBV10-3 to TRBJ2-1, with a weak D call TRBD2 (6 bases). The CDR3 runs 12 residues. The V and J ends lost 6 bases and 4 bases respectively, with 7 bases between them. Germline CDR1 is ENHRY and CDR2 is SYGVKD. The CDR3 bases are TGTGCCATCAGGGACTATTACAATGAGCAGTTCTTC. Encoded protein: CAIRDYYNEQFF.

This clone appeared a few times. This chain uses TRBV6-5 with TRBJ1-1, with no clear D. V gave up 0 bases and J gave up 7 bases, with 12 bases separating them. There are 14 residues in the CDR3. The germline CDR1 and CDR2 sequences are MNHEY and SVGAGI. CDR3 sequence: CASSYSSGPGEAFF. In nucleotides, the CDR3 is TGTGCCAGCAGTTACTCGTCGGGTCCGGGTGAAGCTTTCTTT.

This clone was counted only a few times. The V and J genes are TRBV7-3 and TRBJ2-1; TRBD2 matches 8 bases. Germline-derived CDR1 and CDR2 are SGHTA and FQGTGA. J gave up 4 bases and V 7 bases, and 6 bases lay outside the gene matches. The CDR3 has 14 residues. CDR3 in DNA: TGTGCCAGCACGCGGGAGGCCGCGTACAATGAGCAGTTCTTC. Amino acid sequence: CASTREAAYNEQFF.

The chain joins TRBV30 to TRBJ2-3; 7 bases map to TRBD1. In germline, CDR1 is GTSNPN, CDR2 SVGIG (reference sequence). This CDR3 is built from 14 residues. Trimming cost V 3 bases and J 0 bases; bases outside gene matches: 3. The CDR3 loop reads CAWRDRQSTDTQYF. CDR3 DNA: TGTGCCTGGAGGGACAGGCAGAGCACAGATACGCAGTATTTT.

This clone was detected only a few times. The J gene is TRBJ1-5, the V gene TRBV5-1, with a possible D match to TRBD1 (6 bases). CDR1 and CDR2 from the germline V gene are SGHRS and YFSETQ. The CDR3 has 14 amino acids. Trimming shortened V by 4 bases and J by 3 bases, and 11 bases separated the two germline ends. The CDR3 protein is CASSLDSINQPQHF. DNA for the CDR3: TGCGCCAGCAGCCTGGACAGTATCAATCAGCCCCAGCATTTT.

The sample holds a few counts of this clone. This chain joins TRBV30 and TRBJ2-5, with TRBD2 matching 7 bases. The V gene's germline CDR1 is GTSNPN and CDR2 SVGIG (reference sequence). V lost 1 base and J lost 7; bases outside the gene matches: 6. The CDR3 contains 13 residues. CDR3 in DNA: TGTGCCTGGAGTGAGACTAGCTCGGGGACCCAGTACTTC. Translation gives CAWSETSSGTQYF. The full variable domain, rest sourced from reference TRBV30 and TRBJ2-5, is SQTIHQWPATLVQPVGSPLSLECTVEGTSNPNLYWYRQAAGRGLQLLFYSVGIGQISSEVPQNLSASRPQDRQFILSSKKLLLSDSGFYLCAWSETSSGTQYFGPGTRLLVL.

J is TRBJ2-7 and V is TRBV7-9; perhaps TRBD1 as D (5 bases). The germline CDR1 and CDR2 sequences are SEHNR and FQNEAQ (reference sequence). The CDR3 spans 15 residues. The V gene lost 2 bases and the J gene lost 2 bases, with 13 bases spanning the gap. The CDR3 sequence is CASSLTGRTPYEQYF. The DNA for the CDR3 is TGTGCCAGCAGCTTAACGGGCAGGACACCCTACGAGCAGTACTTC.

This clone was observed a few times. This chain uses TRBV5-1 with TRBJ2-1; TRBD2 aligns across 8 bases. Per the germline V gene, CDR1 is SGHRS and CDR2 is YFSETQ. V dropped 4 bases and J dropped 10; count of bases not matched to a gene: 10. The CDR3 length is 14 residues. CDR3: CASSSSGEGLEQFF. CDR3 in DNA: TGCGCCAGCAGCAGTAGCGGGGAGGGCCTGGAGCAGTTCTTC.

This clone appeared a few times. V is TRBV7-2 and J is TRBJ2-3, with D perhaps TRBD2 (6 bases). Trimming took 1 base from V and 5 from J, leaving 13 bases between them. The germline V gene encodes CDR1 SGHTA and CDR2 FQGNSA. This CDR3 contains 15 residues. CDR3 loop: CASSLVSGGEDTQYF. CDR3 nucleotides: TGTGCCAGCAGCTTAGTGTCAGGAGGGGAAGATACGCAGTATTTT.